This record covers a single TCR beta chain. This sample is drawn from a study of cytomegalovirus exposure and HLA in healthy donors. Clones were sequenced by immunoSEQ multiplex PCR, and TCRdb holds only the in-frame ones, with some missing. This sample yields more than 250,000 clones, of which roughly 88% are seen a single time; 0.65% to 0.85% belongs to the top ten. The germline V gene has CDR1 SQVTM and CDR2 ANQGSEA. Trimming removed 0 bases at V and 7 bases at J, with 16 bases between. The CDR3 is 14 amino acids. Donors were drawn from the approximately 110-subject validation cohort, separate from the roughly 670-subject first cohort.

Sequencing input: PBMCs. This clonotype was sampled from a woman between 18 and 29 years old in good health and CMV-seronegative. The chain employs TRBV29-1 and TRBJ2-7; TRBD1 might be the D (5 bases). The CDR3 loop is CSVEEWAGHREQYF. The CDR3, as DNA: TGCAGCGTTGAAGAATGGGCAGGGCATCGGGAGCAGTACTTC.